This T cell receptor beta chain derives from a study of T cell repertoires in cytomegalovirus infection. V gave up 6 bases and J gave up 1 base, with 13 bases separating them. The germline gives CDR1 MNHNS, CDR2 SASEGT. This CDR3 comprises 14 residues. TCRdb independently ran MiXCR on the reads; one entry per CDR3 protein. Altogether under 150,000 distinct CDR3 sequences are present, about 33% being singletons, with the ten largest covering 41%. A remark on this clonotype: Its cognate antigen is unknown.

The chain is built from TRBV6-1 and TRBJ2-7; possibly TRBD1 or TRBD2 for D (6 bases each). Sequenced material: CD8+ T cells from cultured PBMCs, taken from culture after CMV antigen stimulation. The source is a human donor in good health (CMV status not recorded). Some clones in this sample may be carry-over from other donors' samples. The CDR3, as DNA: TGTGCCAGCAGCCCGAGGGGGGAATCCTACGAGCAGTACTTC. Its protein is CASSPRGESYEQYF.